The next 5 T cell receptor beta chains were all read from a single sample in a study of CD8+ T cells in alopecia areata. Extracted RNA was reverse transcribed into cDNA, the sequencing template. Profiling relied on immunoSEQ multiplex PCR, and the TCRdb table lists in-frame clones only, not all of them. The sample yields about 170,000 clones, roughly 50% seen once. Treatment specified: oral pan-JAK inhibitor, 5-10 mg twice daily. The sample was CD4+ T cells sorted from blood, taken between weeks 55 and 65, from a patient treated with tofacitinib. These receptors were taken from a human donor with alopecia areata.

This clone has a handful of counts. V usage is TRBV30 and J usage is TRBJ2-6; unclear D gene. Germline V lookup: CDR1 GTSNPN, CDR2 SVGIG (reference sequence). V was shortened by 6 bases and J by 0 bases, with 9 bases between the two germline ends. CDR3 length equals 14 residues. CDR3 in amino acids: CACSGFSGANVLTF. The DNA for the CDR3 is TGTGCCTGCTCAGGCTTCTCTGGGGCCAACGTCCTGACTTTC.

V usage is TRBV11-2 and J usage is TRBJ1-6, with D possibly being TRBD1 (6 bases). Trimming shortened V by 5 bases and J by 4 bases, and 12 bases separated the two germline ends. From germline, CDR1 is SGHAT and CDR2 FQNNGV. CDR3 length: 15 amino acids. CDR3 region: CASSLSTGYNSPLHF. In nucleotides, the CDR3 is TGTGCCAGCAGCCTTTCGACAGGATATAATTCACCCCTCCACTTT.

The V gene is TRBV7-6, the J gene TRBJ2-3, with a possible D match to TRBD2 (6 bases). This CDR3 contains 15 residues. V lost 1 base and J 5 bases, leaving 13 bases between the germline ends. CDR1 SGHVS and CDR2 FNYEAQ come from the germline V gene. CDR3 nucleotide sequence: TGTGCCAGCAGCTTAGGGAGACTAGTCGGAGATACGCAGTATTTT. Amino acid sequence: CASSLGRLVGDTQYF.

The chain recombines TRBV6-5 with TRBJ2-3, with D uncertain. The V end lost 5 bases, the J end lost 4 bases, and 16 bases lay between the germline ends. The CDR3 consists of 15 residues. Germline V gives CDR1 MNHEY, CDR2 SVGAGI. For the CDR3, the DNA is TGTGCCAGCAGTCTATCTCGAGTCGACGCAGATACGCAGTATTTT. Its translation: CASSLSRVDADTQYF.

There are a few counts of this clone. The gene calls are TRBV6-6 and TRBJ1-2; weak D call: TRBD1 (6 bases). V lost 4 bases, J lost 7 bases, and 13 bases lay in between. Germline V CDR1 and CDR2: MNHNY, SVGAGI (reference sequence). CDR3 length: 13 residues. CDR3 coding DNA: TGTGCCAGCAGTTTGAACAGGGTGGGTGGCTACACCTTC. As protein: CASSLNRVGGYTF.